The 32 T cell receptor beta chains in this list originate from one sample, sequenced in a study of blood T cell repertoires in COVID-19. TCRdb's copy holds only in-frame clones and misses some; the assay was immunoSEQ multiplex PCR. The table shows under 400,000 clones, with roughly 90% occurring only once. The material sequenced was peripheral blood. The receptors derive from a woman aged 60-75 years with COVID-19, enrolled during active disease.

V is TRBV2 and J is TRBJ1-6; unclear D gene. The CDR3 length is 18 residues. Germline loops: CDR1 SNHLY, CDR2 FYNNEI. V gave up 7 bases and J gave up 7 bases, with 26 bases separating them. The CDR3 DNA is TGTGCCAGCATTTCTACGACGGAGCACTCTCTCCGGAATTCACCCCTCCACTTT. It yields the protein CASISTTEHSLRNSPLHF.

The genes are TRBV7-9 and TRBJ2-1; D perhaps matches TRBD1 (6 bases). Trimming stripped 11 bases from V and 1 base from J, with 15 bases between. The CDR3 is made up of 14 amino acids. Germline lookup yields CDR1 SEHNR and CDR2 FQNEAQ (reference sequence). CDR3 sequence: CALAGQGSYNEQFF. CDR3 sequence (DNA): TGTGCCCTAGCCGGGCAGGGGTCCTACAATGAGCAGTTCTTC.

A note on this clone: Other DNA sequences of this sample code for an identical CDR3. V usage is TRBV7-9 and J usage is TRBJ1-3; D gene uncertain. This CDR3 has 13 amino acids. V lost 4 bases and J 0 bases, leaving 4 bases between the germline ends. Germline V gene sequence: CDR1 SEHNR, CDR2 FQNEAQ (reference sequence). The CDR3, as DNA: TGTGCCAGCAGCTCCAACTCTGGAAACACCATATATTTT. Translated: CASSSNSGNTIYF.

The chain couples TRBV4-1 to TRBJ2-3, with TRBD2 identical over 11 bases. The CDR3 extends over 16 amino acids. From germline, CDR1 is MGHRA and CDR2 YSYEKL. The ends lost 4 bases at V and 3 bases at J; junction bases unmatched: 6. The CDR3: CASSLTGTSGTDTQYF. The CDR3 DNA reads TGCGCCAGCAGCCTTACCGGGACTAGCGGAACAGATACGCAGTATTTT.

This rearrangement joins TRBV10-2 to TRBJ2-2, with TRBD2 identical over 8 bases. Germline CDR1 is WSHSY and CDR2 is SAAADI. The CDR3 has 14 amino acids. With 8 bases clipped from V and 7 bases from J, the junction kept 9 bases outside the gene matches. The CDR3: CASHPRGGSGELFF. The CDR3 DNA reads as TGCGCCAGCCATCCCCGGGGGGGCAGCGGGGAGCTGTTTTTT.

The rearrangement links TRBV2 to TRBJ1-5; possibly TRBD1 for D (5 bases). The ends were cut back, 3 bases at V and 7 bases at J, with 7 bases in the middle. The germline V gene encodes CDR1 SNHLY and CDR2 FYNNEI. The CDR3 spans 12 residues. The CDR3 DNA reads TGTGCCAGCAGTGACAGGGCACAGCCCCAGCATTTT. This gives the protein CASSDRAQPQHF.

The CDR3 loop reads CASSSPGQLAEAFF. The CDR3 coding sequence is TGTGCCAGCAGCTCCCCGGGACAGCTGGCTGAAGCTTTCTTT. The V and J genes are TRBV7-3 and TRBJ1-1; 7 nucleotides match TRBD1. J gave up 6 bases and V 4 bases, and 8 bases lay outside the gene matches. CDR3 length equals 14 residues. Germline CDR1 and CDR2: SGHTA and FQGTGA.

This clone was recorded only once. The chain combines TRBV5-5 with TRBJ1-2, with TRBD1 identical over 9 bases. The V gene's germline CDR1 is SGHKS and CDR2 YYEKEE (reference sequence). The CDR3 runs to 15 residues. Trimming removed 0 bases from V and 3 bases from J; junction bases left unmatched: 3. CDR3 amino acids: CASSLGDREHYGYTF. CDR3 coding DNA: TGTGCCAGCAGCTTGGGGGACAGGGAGCACTATGGCTACACCTTC.

The chain couples TRBV11-3 to TRBJ1-1; 9 bases match TRBD1. The CDR3 runs 15 residues. V lost 4 bases to trimming and J lost 0 bases; unmatched junction nucleotides: 3. Germline CDR1 and CDR2: SGHNT and YENEEA. As DNA, the CDR3 is TGTGCCAGCAGCTCGGGGACAGGGATGAACACTGAAGCTTTCTTT. Its protein is CASSSGTGMNTEAFF.

This chain links TRBV28 with TRBJ1-1; the D gene is possibly TRBD1 (5 bases). The CDR3 contains 15 residues. V was trimmed by 2 bases and J by 0 bases, leaving 10 bases between them. Germline V lookup: CDR1 MDHEN, CDR2 SYDVKM. The CDR3 nucleotides are TGTGCCAGCAGTTTACCGGGACTTTTGAACACTGAAGCTTTCTTT. This sequence encodes CASSLPGLLNTEAFF.

The chain links TRBV3-1 (or the pseudogene TRBV3-2) to TRBJ1-2; D gene uncertain. V lost 1 base and J 8 bases, leaving 8 bases between the germline ends. CDR1 and CDR2 from the germline V gene are LGHDT and YNNKEL (reference sequence). This CDR3 spans 12 amino acids. Here the CDR3 reads CASSQVSFGYTF. The CDR3, as DNA: TGTGCCAGCAGCCAAGTTTCGTTCGGCTACACCTTC.

The chain has TRBV19 and TRBJ1-5; 10 nucleotides agree with TRBD1. The CDR3 has 14 residues. V lost 6 bases and J lost 6; bases outside the gene matches: 5. In germline, CDR1 is LNHDA, CDR2 SQIVND (reference sequence). CDR3 protein: CASRRQGAPQPQHF. CDR3 DNA sequence: TGTGCCAGTAGGCGACAGGGGGCGCCTCAGCCCCAGCATTTT.

This chain connects TRBV27 to TRBJ1-1; 8 bases align to TRBD1. With 3 bases clipped from V and 7 bases from J, the junction kept 4 bases outside the gene matches. The CDR3 is made up of 13 amino acids. Germline CDR1 MNHEY, CDR2 SMNVEV (reference sequence). CDR3: CASSFAGTGEAFF. CDR3 nucleotides: TGTGCCAGCAGTTTCGCCGGGACAGGTGAAGCTTTCTTT.

The J gene is TRBJ1-5, the V gene TRBV28; 8 bases align to TRBD1. CDR1 and CDR2 from the germline V gene are MDHEN and SYDVKM. The CDR3 has 15 amino acids. V lost 3 bases to trimming and J lost 0 bases; unmatched junction nucleotides: 1. The CDR3 region has the DNA TGTGCCAGCAGTTTCGGACAGGGTAGCAATCAGCCCCAGCATTTT. This encodes CASSFGQGSNQPQHF.

This clone was detected once. J is TRBJ1-2 and V is TRBV18, with 8 bases aligning to TRBD1. After removal of 0 bases from V and 4 bases from J, the junction contained 4 bases not matched to a gene. The CDR3 runs 15 residues. Germline V gene sequence: CDR1 KGHSH, CDR2 LQKENI. In DNA form, the CDR3 reads TGTGCCAGCTCACCACCGCAGGGGGCGTTCTATGGCTACACCTTC. Its translation is CASSPPQGAFYGYTF. Using reference TRBV18 and TRBJ1-2 for the parts outside the CDR3, the full variable domain is NAGVMQNPRHLVRRRGQEARLRCSPMKGHSHVYWYRQLPEEGLKFMVYLQKENIIDESGMPKERFSAEFPKEGPSILRIQQVVRGDSAAYFCASSPPQGAFYGYTFGSGTRLTVV.

This clone has only a few counts. The chain combines TRBV6-5 with TRBJ1-5; weak D call: TRBD1 (5 bases). The V end was cut by 8 bases, the J end by 0 bases, with 14 bases between. The length of the CDR3 is 15 residues. Germline CDR1 and CDR2: MNHEY and SVGAGI. CDR3 in amino acids: CASWGGSASNQPQHF. Written as DNA, the CDR3 is TGTGCCAGCTGGGGGGGGTCTGCTAGCAATCAGCCCCAGCATTTT.

This sequence joins TRBV5-1 and TRBJ2-7; 10 nucleotides match TRBD2. The junction had 10 bases not matched to a gene; V was cut back by 4 bases and J by 6 bases. The CDR3 consists of 15 residues. Germline CDR1 reads SGHRS; CDR2 reads YFSETQ. CDR3 nucleotides: TGCGCCAGCAGCCCCGAAACTAGCGGGACTTTCGAGCAGTACTTC. It encodes CASSPETSGTFEQYF.

The gene calls are TRBV19 and TRBJ2-2; no firm D call. The germline V gene encodes CDR1 LNHDA and CDR2 SQIVND (reference sequence). The CDR3 has 14 residues. The V and J ends lost 2 bases and 2 bases respectively, with 6 bases between them. CDR3 residues: CASSIIPNTGELFF. DNA for the CDR3: TGTGCCAGTAGTATAATCCCAAACACCGGGGAGCTGTTTTTT.

The chain couples TRBV5-1 to TRBJ2-2, with 8 bases matching TRBD1. CDR1 and CDR2 from the germline V gene are SGHRS and YFSETQ. The length of the CDR3 is 16 residues. V lost 3 bases to trimming and J lost 6 bases; unmatched junction nucleotides: 10. CDR3 sequence reads: CASSSPGGAAAGELFF. The CDR3 nucleotides are TGCGCCAGCAGCTCACCAGGGGGCGCGGCCGCCGGGGAGCTGTTTTTT.

The gene calls are TRBV18 and TRBJ2-3, with D tentatively TRBD1 (5 bases). CDR3 size: 14 residues. Germline V gene data show CDR1 as KGHSH and CDR2 as LQKENI. With 6 bases removed from V and 4 bases from J, the gap between germline ends came to 14 bases. In DNA form, the CDR3 reads TGTGCCAGCTCCCCCGGACATCCTCCAGATACGCAGTATTTT. The encoded protein is CASSPGHPPDTQYF.

V usage is TRBV9 and J usage is TRBJ2-1; possible D gene TRBD1, 6 bases. Germline V lookup: CDR1 SGDLS, CDR2 YYNGEE. Trimming removed 3 bases at V and 5 bases at J, with 12 bases between. This CDR3 comprises 14 residues. CDR3 coding DNA: TGTGCCAGCAGCGCCGGGACATCTGACAATGAGCAGTTCTTC. Its translation is CASSAGTSDNEQFF.

CDR3 residues: CASSQGTGGGYTF. In nucleotides, the CDR3 is TGCGCCAGCAGCCAGGGGACAGGGGGTGGCTACACCTTC. V and J are TRBV4-1 and TRBJ1-2, with 11 bases fitting TRBD1. CDR1 is MGHRA, CDR2 YSYEKL, per germline. CDR3 length: 13 residues. V trimming: 3 bases; J trimming: 7 bases; junction bases outside the gene matches: 1.

This rearrangement joins TRBV19 to TRBJ1-1; the match to TRBD1 covers 7 bases. This CDR3 region has 13 residues. After removal of 6 bases from V and 4 bases from J, the junction contained 5 bases not matched to a gene. CDR1 is LNHDA, CDR2 SQIVND, per germline (reference sequence). Here the CDR3 reads CASRWQGVTEAFF. CDR3 bases: TGTGCCAGTAGGTGGCAGGGGGTCACTGAAGCTTTCTTT. Together with reference TRBV19 and TRBJ1-1, the CDR3 gives the full variable domain: DGGITQSPKYLFRKEGQNVTLSCEQNLNHDAMYWYRQDPGQGLRLIYYSQIVNDFQKGDIAEGYSVSREKKESFPLTVTSAQKNPTAFYLCASRWQGVTEAFFGQGTRLTVV.

The J gene is TRBJ1-4, the V gene TRBV5-8, with 10 positions matching TRBD1. The CDR3 spans 15 residues. V shed 4 bases, J shed 8 bases, and the junction held 8 bases outside the gene matches. The V gene's germline CDR1 is SGHTS and CDR2 YDEGEE. CDR3 sequence: CASSPGTGVGEKLFF. The CDR3 DNA reads as TGTGCCAGCAGCCCGGGGACAGGGGTAGGGGAAAAACTGTTTTTT.

The gene calls are TRBV19 and TRBJ1-2; 7 nucleotides align to TRBD1. The CDR3 has 14 amino acids. Per germline, CDR1 LNHDA and CDR2 SQIVND (reference sequence). Trimming took 2 bases from V and 8 from J; bases not matched to a gene: 8. This CDR3 reads CASSIYPGTDGYTF. CDR3 sequence (DNA): TGTGCCAGTAGTATATATCCCGGGACAGACGGCTACACCTTC.

This clone was detected only once. The CDR3 sequence is CASSLGAGYNEQFF. The DNA of the CDR3 is TGTGCCAGCAGCCTGGGAGCGGGATACAATGAGCAGTTCTTC. The gene calls are TRBV7-3 and TRBJ2-1; 7 bases are shared with TRBD2. V shed 5 bases and J 4 bases; nucleotides not matched to a gene: 5. The CDR3 has 14 amino acids. Per germline, CDR1 SGHTA and CDR2 FQGTGA.

The gene calls are TRBV12-5 and TRBJ2-2, with D perhaps matching TRBD1 (5 bases). The V and J ends lost 1 base and 0 bases respectively, with 9 bases between them. From germline, CDR1 is LGHNT and CDR2 FRNRAP. The CDR3 is made up of 16 amino acids. CDR3: CASGLGVGPNTGELFF. The CDR3 DNA follows: TGTGCTAGTGGTTTGGGCGTGGGGCCGAACACCGGGGAGCTGTTTTTT.

The rearrangement links TRBV2 to TRBJ2-7; TRBD2 might be the D (5 bases). This CDR3 is built from 16 residues. With 4 bases removed from V and 0 bases from J, the gap between germline ends came to 16 bases. From germline, CDR1 is SNHLY and CDR2 FYNNEI. The CDR3 DNA reads TGTGCCAGCAGTGCCCTGTGGGCGGGTAGCTCCTACGAGCAGTACTTC. Translating it yields CASSALWAGSSYEQYF.

A few counts support this clone. V gene TRBV28 combines with J gene TRBJ1-2; no reliable D call. Per germline, CDR1 MDHEN and CDR2 SYDVKM. Trimming stripped 9 bases from V and 4 bases from J, with 12 bases between. The CDR3 is 12 amino acids. In nucleotides, the CDR3 is TGTGCCAGTATGGTAAAAGCCTATGGCTACACCTTC. Translating it yields CASMVKAYGYTF.

The J gene is TRBJ1-1, the V gene TRBV7-3; D is unresolved. Deletions cut 6 bases from V and 6 bases from J, with 17 bases between. Germline V gene data show CDR1 as SGHTA and CDR2 as FQGTGA. This CDR3 contains 14 residues. In DNA, the CDR3 is TGTGCCAGCAGTCTAGCGCTGTTGAGGGCTGAAGCTTTCTTT. It translates to CASSLALLRAEAFF.

This rearrangement joins TRBV25-1 to TRBJ2-3; D not certain. V was cut by 4 bases and J by 8 bases, with 16 bases left in between. Germline-derived CDR1 and CDR2 are MGHDK and SYGVNS. This CDR3 contains 14 residues. The CDR3 sequence is CASSGDLSAGTQYF. As DNA, the CDR3 is TGTGCCAGCAGTGGAGACCTAAGCGCTGGTACGCAGTATTTT. The complete variable domain, with remaining parts taken from reference TRBV25-1 and TRBJ2-3, reads EADIYQTPRYLVIGTGKKITLECSQTMGHDKMYWYQQDPGMELHLIHYSYGVNSTEKGDLSSESTVSRIRTEHFPLTLESARPSHTSQYLCASSGDLSAGTQYFGPGTRLTVL.

The V gene is TRBV9, the J gene TRBJ1-1, with D unresolved. The V end was cut by 0 bases, the J end by 1 base, with 10 bases between. The CDR3 consists of 15 residues. CDR1 SGDLS and CDR2 YYNGEE come from the germline V gene. CDR3 amino acids: CASSVDGSWNTEAFF. The CDR3 region has the DNA TGTGCCAGCAGCGTAGATGGCTCATGGAACACTGAAGCTTTCTTT.